Included here is one T cell receptor beta chain sequence, with context. This receptor's antigen is unknown. Base qualities are missing; no much larger clone stands one base away. The sample comes from a study of cytomegalovirus exposure and HLA in healthy donors listed by TCRdb under 2017. About the investigation overall: In an earlier analysis of 450 to 750 of the donors, around 300 Gb of sequence data and about 110 million unique TCR beta sequences from about 190 million T cells were reported. An early release covering roughly 600 HLA-typed donors comprised about 300 gigabases of sequencing data and roughly 86 million unique TCR sequences. A later genetic analysis took genome-wide SNP genotypes for 398 of the 666 donors and used that subset as a discovery cohort. Along with the roughly 710-subject first cohort, a separate validation cohort of around 120 different subjects was used. Because of strong linkage in the cohort, 4 to 6 DR-DQ haplotypes were treated as single units for association and clustering. Alongside the repertoire data, information on donor age, sex, ethnicity and CMV serostatus was compiled. The number of donors typed differed by locus, with about 629-640 for A, B, C, DRB1 and DQB1, roughly 520 for DQA1, 600 to 610 for DPA1, and some 470 for DPB1. HLA typing covered class I and class II loci at four-digit resolution. The T cell repertoires of some 700 subjects were profiled by immunosequencing and related to cytomegalovirus serostatus. To study patterns of TCR occurrence, a later analysis re-analyzed previously published TCR beta repertoires from hundreds of donors and added high-resolution HLA genotyping. Of the approximately 400 genotyped donors, about 84% fell in the genetic ancestry cluster associated with self-reported Caucasian donors. The study was designed to test whether signatures of past pathogen exposure could be identified by cataloging public T cell receptors. Every repertoire in the discovery cohort had been generated on one and the same sequencing platform. The study combined high-throughput TCR immunosequencing, statistical association of individual TCRs with disease status, and machine learning to predict cytomegalovirus infection status. Among some 400 genotyped donors of the cohort, an average of roughly 230,000 unique TCR beta nucleotide sequences was sequenced per donor, of which 15% to 20% were non-productive. In an earlier analysis of roughly 600 of the donors, high-throughput TCR beta sequencing was used to judge whether each TCR beta V gene segment behaved as functional or pseudogenic. The later analysis used no new phenotypic data to find candidate immune exposures, relying instead on TCR beta sequences and their occurrence across donors. Study-wide findings and limitations: Three of the identified cytomegalovirus-associated TCR beta chains were confirmed in vitro to be specific for cytomegalovirus antigens. In a later analysis, TCR association rates were found to vary across HLA loci, with the most associated TCRs seen for DRB1 alleles and the fewest for HLA-C alleles. Because some donors lacked HLA typing at each locus, the association tests relied only on the typed subset. This cohort had only TCR beta chains sequenced, and the lack of alpha or paired-chain data limited which features could be detected. A later genetic analysis associated a missense DCLRE1C variant with V-gene and J-gene trimming of TCR beta chains, and an independent cohort replicated the association. A total of about 150 TCR beta chains were listed by the study as associated with cytomegalovirus. In a later analysis, several top co-occurrence clusters were reported to appear linked to parvovirus B19, influenza, CMV and Epstein-Barr virus. At a false discovery rate of 0.05, a later analysis linked 16,951 TCR beta sequences to specific HLA alleles. Sequencing depth was assumed to be roughly uniform across donors in the presence/absence analyses, though that assumption may not hold. The earlier analysis of about 600 of the donors excluded some 15 rarely observed V segments, including chromosome 9 orphons, because counts were too low. Strong co-occurrence of HLA alleles, especially DR and DQ, made assigning TCR associations to individual alleles difficult. According to the authors, the approach could potentially be generalized to other disease states and immunological phenotypes. Most TCR sequences were observed very rarely across donors, whereas some public TCRs were present in many individuals. In a later analysis, HLA-associated TCR beta chains showed more clonal expansion and lower generation probabilities than non-associated chains that were equally common. The 87-base-pair reads could not distinguish some IMGT-functional V segments, including TRBV6-2 and TRBV6-3, so those segments were excluded. In both the original and validation cohorts, the classifier was reported to diagnose cytomegalovirus status with high specificity and sensitivity. Broadly in line with IMGT annotations, most TCR beta V segments showed up in productive rearrangements about 90% or about 30% of the time in an earlier analysis of around 550 of the donors. Linkage disequilibrium might explain the correlated functional status among segregating V segments, but an unknown experimental factor could not be excluded. CMV serostatus was the only immune exposure information available for the cohort. A later analysis found that most CMV-associated TCR beta chains appeared HLA-restricted, with HLA associations seemingly driven largely by CMV exposure. A further reported finding was that TCR beta sequences accurately predicted the HLA-A and HLA-B alleles for most subjects in the first cohort. Compared with the approximately 670-donor mean, donors in an Asian-associated ancestry cluster had fewer N-insertions in productive TCRs, according to a later genetic analysis. A cluster of highly shared sequence variants was judged likely to represent a technical artifact of the sequencing pipeline.

The cohort comprised some 680 healthy bone marrow donors. At the time of sampling, all cohort members were nominally healthy, though unrecorded immune exposures were likely present. The donor was CMV seronegative and was included in the group of hundreds of seronegative cohort members. A peripheral blood sample was provided by each donor, and peripheral blood mononuclear cells were used for TCR beta sequencing. The Qiagen DNeasy Blood Extraction Kit was used to extract genomic DNA from the blood cell samples. V is clipped by 5 bases and J by 5 bases, and the sequence between their germline boundaries is 18 bases long. The CDR3 runs 14 amino acids, cysteine and phenylalanine included. The sequence is cut down to CDR3 DNA, 42 bases in frame from base 1. The germline V gene supplies CDR1 SQVTM and CDR2 ANQGSEA. Library creation used the immunoSEQ multiplex PCR assay. A mixture of 60 forward primers for TCR Vbeta segments and 13 reverse primers for TCR Jbeta segments was used in the multiplex PCR. Amplification of the CDR3 region of rearranged TCR beta genes was performed with a multiplex PCR assay on genomic DNA. The Illumina HiSeq System was used to sequence the amplified TCR beta libraries as 87-base-pair reads. Processing in the source paper ran as follows. Across the 700 or so repertoires, a later analysis counted some 80 million unique TCR beta chains, roughly 11 million of which were shared by at least two donors. Raw reads were error-corrected and collapsed into unique sequences with a nearest-neighbor algorithm that merged closely related sequences to remove PCR and sequencing errors. To assign V, D and J gene segments, CDR3 sequences were aligned to IMGT reference sequences. Each retained sequence needed at least a six-nucleotide match to both a V gene segment and a J gene segment. Rearrangements were called productive when the CDR3 lacked stop codons and stayed in frame with V and J; all others were non-productive. CDR3 was defined according to IMGT convention as the region running from the second conserved V-encoded cysteine to the conserved J-encoded phenylalanine. Sequences without an unambiguous match to a single V gene segment were excluded from the earlier analysis of a few hundred of the donors. In an earlier analysis of 450 to 700 of the donors, V segments were called functional above 56.7% productive rearrangements and were called segregating when the between-donor standard deviation exceeded 5%. To diagnose cytomegalovirus status from the catalog of TCR beta chain sequences, a statistical classification framework was built. In a later analysis, V and J genes were assigned by comparing TCR nucleotide sequences against IMGT/GENE-DB human TR gene sequences. Using the TCRdist pipeline, a later analysis assigned CDR3 sequences along with most-parsimonious VDJ recombination scenarios. In a later analysis, each TCR beta chain was defined by its CDR3 amino acid sequence together with its V-gene family, and reads without a unique V-gene family were excluded. As a way to deal with suspected cross-contamination and a sequencing artifact, a later analysis dropped roughly 600 nucleotide sequences that were highly shared and had low generation probability. In a later analysis, a clonal expansion index was calculated for each public chain from normalized within-repertoire ranks of inferred template counts. In a later analysis, generation probabilities were computed with a VDJ recombination model fitted to out-of-frame rearrangements, and the resulting probabilities were checked against IGoR. In a later analysis, hypergeometric tests were used to score TCR-TCR, TCR-HLA and TCR-CMV co-occurrence, with a repertoire-size bias correction applied to TCR pairs. False discovery rates were estimated in a later analysis by permuting HLA or CMV assignments 20 times. In a later analysis, co-occurring TCRs were grouped using DBSCAN, with TCRdist sequence similarity added in when clustering inside HLA-allele-positive subsets. Co-occurrence clustering excluded repertoires with fewer than 30,000 or more than 120,000 public chains, plus five with anomalous nucleotide sharing. Entries here come from immuneACCESS through TCRdb and include only in-frame sequences with V and J called. Some clones fail to appear in such tables; in the studies checked, an unresolved V gene covers under half of the shortfall, and the cause of the remainder is unknown. V and J calls and clone size are those listed in that table; D and trimming were worked out from the DNA. This sample lists over 150,000 clones; roughly 85% were detected once. The ten largest clonotypes hold about 0.9% of the sample.

The sample comprised PBMCs. The chain was built from TRBV29-1 and TRBJ2-5, and perhaps TRBD1 as D gene, on 6 matching bases. The sequence derives from a woman in her twenties or thirties in good health and CMV-seronegative. The bases read TGCAGCGTTTCGTTAGTTTTGGGGGCGGAGACCCAGTACTTC. Its coded protein is CSVSLVLGAETQYF. Reference TRBV29-1 and TRBJ2-5 proteins supply the regions before and after the CDR3; the full variable domain is: SAVISQKPSRDICQRGTSLTIQCQVDSQVTMMFWYRQQPGQSLTLIATANQGSEATYESGFVIDKFPISRPNLTFSTLTVSNMSPEDSSIYLCSVSLVLGAETQYFGPGTRLLVL.